The 9 T cell receptor beta chains given below trace back to one sample, sequenced in a study of post-analysis software for immune sequencing data. Broader study findings: In patients, TRBV5-6, TRBV5-1 and TRBV20-1 belonged to four or five TRBV segments found more frequently than in controls.

Carried by the TCR beta cDNA libraries were unique molecular identifiers. In TCRdb, the PCR reads were re-called with MiXCR into one record per CDR3 protein. The sample lists some 700,000 distinct CDR3 sequences, 59% occurring once. These receptors lack a known antigen. The material sequenced was blood. These receptors were collected from a girl aged 2-15 years with multiple sclerosis.

This clonotype has more than one count but fewer than ten. The gene calls are TRBV12-3 or TRBV12-4 and TRBJ2-4; 8 bases agree with TRBD2. This CDR3 is built from 16 residues. Trimming took 6 bases from V and 9 from J; bases not matched to a gene: 16. This chain's CDR3 is CASSPNDGRAGGIQYF. In DNA, the CDR3 is TGTGCCAGCAGCCCTAACGACGGGAGGGCCGGGGGCATTCAGTACTTC.

The rearrangement joins TRBV7-9 to TRBJ2-7, with no clear D. Germline values: CDR1 SEHNR, CDR2 FQNEAQ (reference sequence). Trimming took off 2 bases at V and 0 bases at J, with 8 bases between the two ends. This CDR3 is built from 14 residues. The CDR3 protein is CASSLSKASYEQYF. In DNA, the CDR3 is TGTGCCAGCAGCTTATCGAAGGCCTCCTACGAGCAGTACTTC.

In this sample, this clonotype turned up once. This sequence joins TRBV3-1 and TRBJ2-5, with a possible D match to TRBD2 (6 bases). Germline values: CDR1 LGHDT, CDR2 YNNKEL (reference sequence). Trimming stripped 1 base from V and 5 bases from J, with 23 bases between. CDR3 length equals 18 residues. The CDR3, as DNA: TGTGCCAGCAGCCAAGTTTTGGCGGGGACCCACCTGACTGAGACCCAGTACTTC. Protein sequence: CASSQVLAGTHLTETQYF.

The chain uses TRBV7-8 and TRBJ2-7; tentative D call: TRBD1 (6 bases). CDR3 length: 14 amino acids. Trimming pared 6 bases from V and 0 bases from J, leaving 12 bases between. Germline CDR1 SGHVS, CDR2 FQNEAQ. The CDR3 reads CASRFNRVSYEQYF. DNA of the CDR3: TGTGCCAGCAGGTTTAACAGGGTCTCCTACGAGCAGTACTTC.

The V gene is TRBV9, the J gene TRBJ2-6; D assignment may be TRBD1 or TRBD2 (5 bases each). The CDR3 loop spans 19 amino acids. Germline CDR1 SGDLS, CDR2 YYNGEE. Between the trimmed V and J ends, which lost 3 bases and 0 bases, there was a span of 19 bases. The CDR3 region has the DNA TGTGCCAGCAGCGCGGCCACGGGGACCCGGAGCTCTGGGGCCAACGTCCTGACTTTC. Translated: CASSAATGTRSSGANVLTF. The entire variable domain, with the rest obtained from reference TRBV9 and TRBJ2-6, is as follows: DSGVTQTPKHLITATGQRVTLRCSPRSGDLSVYWYQQSLDQGLQFLIQYYNGEERAKGNILERFSAQQFPDLHSELNLSSLELGDSALYFCASSAATGTRSSGANVLTFGAGSRLTVL.

This chain connects TRBV6-6 to TRBJ1-1, with TRBD1 matching 11 bases. Germline lookup yields CDR1 MNHNY and CDR2 SVGAGI (reference sequence). The CDR3 contains 14 residues. The V and J ends lost 6 bases and 5 bases, in that order; junction bases with no gene match: 5. As DNA, the CDR3 is TGTGCCAGCAGAACCGGACAGGGGGCTACTGAAGCTTTCTTT. It codes for CASRTGQGATEAFF.

V and J are TRBV29-1 and TRBJ1-1, with D tentatively TRBD1 (6 bases). Germline V gene lookup returns CDR1 SQVTM and CDR2 ANQGSEA. The CDR3 has 14 amino acids. The V end was cut by 6 bases, the J end by 3 bases, with 17 bases between. This chain's CDR3 is CSVRIQGGDTEAFF. CDR3 nucleotide sequence: TGCAGCGTCCGAATACAGGGTGGGGACACTGAAGCTTTCTTT.

V usage is TRBV6-2 or TRBV6-3 and J usage is TRBJ2-7; D gene uncertain. The DNA matches TRBJ2-4 better at its end, which makes the J call doubtful. The germline V gene has CDR1 MNHEY and CDR2 SVGEGT. There are 14 residues in the CDR3. The CDR3: CASSDMSTKNIQYF. Written as DNA, the CDR3 is TGTGCCAGCAGTGACATGTCAACCAAAAACATTCAGTACTTC.

The rearrangement joins TRBV7-6 to TRBJ1-2; 7 bases match TRBD1. The germline gives CDR1 SGHVS, CDR2 FNYEAQ. With V trimmed by 1 base and J by 7 bases, 3 bases remained unmatched. The CDR3 has 13 amino acids. Here the CDR3 DNA reads TGTGCCAGCAGCTTAGAGGCAGGGGGTGGCTACACCTTC. Protein sequence: CASSLEAGGGYTF.